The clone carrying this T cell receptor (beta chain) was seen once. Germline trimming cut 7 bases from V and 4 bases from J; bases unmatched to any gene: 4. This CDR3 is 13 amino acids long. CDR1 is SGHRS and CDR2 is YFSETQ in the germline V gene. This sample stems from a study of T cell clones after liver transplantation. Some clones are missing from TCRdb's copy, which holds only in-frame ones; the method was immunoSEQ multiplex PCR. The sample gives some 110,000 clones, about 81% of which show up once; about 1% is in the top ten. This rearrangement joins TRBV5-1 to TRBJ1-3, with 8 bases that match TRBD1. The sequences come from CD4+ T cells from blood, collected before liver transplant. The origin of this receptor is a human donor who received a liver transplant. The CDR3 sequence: CASGQGGGNTIYF. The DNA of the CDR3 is TGCGCCAGCGGACAGGGAGGAGGAAACACCATATATTTT. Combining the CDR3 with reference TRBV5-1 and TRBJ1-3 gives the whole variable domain KAGVTQTPRYLIKTRGQQVTLSCSPISGHRSVSWYQQTPGQGLQFLFEYFSETQRNKGNFPGRFSGRQFSNSRSEMNVSTLELGDSALYLCASGQGGGNTIYFGEGSWLTVV.